One sample yielded the 10 T cell receptor beta chains listed below, sequenced in a study of T-cell reconstitution after alpha-beta-depleted transplantation in children. Using unique molecular identifiers, the investigators prepared the TCRbeta library. From the PCR reads, TCRdb called clonotypes with MiXCR, one entry per CDR3 protein. The table includes around 700,000 distinct CDR3 sequences, about an eighth detected once. The material was PBMCs, obtained before TCRalphabeta/CD19-depleted stem cell transplant. The receptors here all came from a girl aged 2 to 10 with congenital amegakaryocytic thrombocytopenia, due to receive a stem cell transplant.

The chain is built from TRBV12-3 or TRBV12-4 and TRBJ1-1; unclear D gene. Trimming took 3 bases from V and 2 from J, leaving 7 bases between them. The CDR3 is made up of 13 amino acids. This CDR3 reads CASSFKGNTEAFF. The CDR3 DNA follows: TGTGCCAGCAGTTTTAAGGGAAACACTGAAGCTTTCTTT.

This clonotype appeared a few times. The chain recombines TRBV20-1 with TRBJ2-1, with 9 bases fitting TRBD2. The germline V gene encodes CDR1 DFQATT and CDR2 SNEGSKA (reference sequence). This CDR3 spans 18 amino acids. J was trimmed by 4 bases and V by 5 bases; bases with no gene match: 18. The CDR3: CSAGGWLAGNPPYNEQFF. The DNA for the CDR3 is TGCAGTGCTGGAGGGTGGCTAGCGGGAAATCCCCCGTACAATGAGCAGTTCTTC.

In this sample, this clonotype turned up many times. This rearrangement joins TRBV5-1 to TRBJ2-1, with 10 bases fitting TRBD2. Per the germline V gene, CDR1 is SGHRS and CDR2 is YFSETQ. This CDR3 comprises 17 residues. Trimming removed 4 bases from V and 2 bases from J; junction bases left unmatched: 9. The CDR3 bases are TGCGCCAGCAGCAAGCCACCCAGCGGGAGGGCCTACAATGAGCAGTTCTTC. Its protein is CASSKPPSGRAYNEQFF. The whole variable domain, filled in from reference TRBV5-1 and TRBJ2-1, reads KAGVTQTPRYLIKTRGQQVTLSCSPISGHRSVSWYQQTPGQGLQFLFEYFSETQRNKGNFPGRFSGRQFSNSRSEMNVSTLELGDSALYLCASSKPPSGRAYNEQFFGPGTRLTVL.

The genes are TRBV2 and TRBJ2-5; D might be TRBD2 (6 bases). The CDR3 totals 12 residues. The germline V gene encodes CDR1 SNHLY and CDR2 FYNNEI. The V end lost 7 bases, the J end lost 5 bases, and 11 bases lay between the germline ends. The CDR3 loop is CASTREQETQYF. The CDR3, as DNA: TGTGCCAGCACCCGGGAGCAGGAGACCCAGTACTTC.

For this clonotype: A much larger clone is a single base away; this may be a read error. This CDR3 is missing its conserved last phenylalanine or tryptophan, likely due to a read error. It is unclear where the CDR3 begins or ends on the DNA, so no DNA is shown, and the CDR3 is as TCRdb lists it. The rearrangement uses TRBV21-1 and TRBJ2-1. TRBV21-1 is a pseudogene. The CDR3 is 14 amino acids in total, end residues counted. The CDR3 here is CASSKAENPNEQFS.

The chain carries TRBV20-1 and TRBJ2-1, with TRBD2 identical over 7 bases. Germline V gives CDR1 DFQATT, CDR2 SNEGSKA (reference sequence). CDR3 size: 20 residues. Germline trimming cut 0 bases from V and 0 bases from J; bases unmatched to any gene: 17. This CDR3 reads CSAREFNSGSFFSSYNEQFF. DNA for the CDR3: TGCAGTGCTAGAGAGTTCAATAGCGGGTCCTTTTTTAGCTCCTACAATGAGCAGTTCTTC.

This clonotype came up many times. The chain combines TRBV7-7 with TRBJ2-1; D not certain. This CDR3 has 14 amino acids. Germline loops: CDR1 SSHAT, CDR2 FNYEAQ (reference sequence). V was trimmed by 8 bases and J by 4 bases, leaving 15 bases between them. The CDR3 nucleotides read TGTGCCAGCCCAGTTTGCTCCCCGTACAATGAGCAGTTCTTC. Translated: CASPVCSPYNEQFF.

This clonotype was seen ten or more times. The gene calls are TRBV6-1 and TRBJ2-7; D perhaps matches TRBD2 (6 bases). Trimming pared 5 bases from V and 3 bases from J, leaving 11 bases between. The CDR3 has 13 amino acids. The V gene's germline CDR1 is MNHNS and CDR2 SASEGT. The CDR3 is CASSRPGVYEQYF. The CDR3 region has the DNA TGTGCCAGCAGTAGGCCGGGAGTCTACGAGCAGTACTTC.

The sample holds many counts of this clonotype. The V gene is TRBV5-1, the J gene TRBJ2-3; no clear D gene. V lost 1 base and J lost 1, with 7 bases in between. Germline V gene lookup returns CDR1 SGHRS and CDR2 YFSETQ. The CDR3 is 14 amino acids. Here the CDR3 reads CASSLKQGTDTQYF. In nucleotides, the CDR3 is TGCGCCAGCAGCTTGAAGCAGGGCACAGATACGCAGTATTTT.

V is TRBV20-1 and J is TRBJ2-1, with 9 positions matching TRBD2. The V and J ends lost 3 bases and 9 bases, in that order; junction bases with no gene match: 9. Germline V CDR1 and CDR2: DFQATT, SNEGSKA (reference sequence). The CDR3 consists of 14 residues. CDR3: CSASLSGSVFEQFF. As DNA, the CDR3 is TGCAGTGCTAGTCTTAGCGGGAGTGTGTTTGAGCAGTTCTTC.